This T cell receptor (beta chain) was identified in a study of a mutant IDH1 vaccine in newly diagnosed glioma. For this clone: Its target is unknown.

Clones were sequenced by immunoSEQ multiplex PCR, and TCRdb holds only the in-frame ones, with some missing. The sample yields some 60,000 clones, 80% seen once. The V gene lost 6 bases and the J gene lost 7 bases, with 13 bases spanning the gap. The CDR3 spans 12 residues. Germline V CDR1 and CDR2: SQVTM, ANQGSEA. Time point reported: week 11, during vaccination. In the vaccine, a single dose held 300 ug of the mutant IDH1 20-mer peptide, along with topical imiquimod. Sequencing was performed on PBMCs, taken from a glioma patient whose treatment included an IDH1 peptide vaccine. V is TRBV29-1 and J is TRBJ2-1; D may be TRBD1 (5 bases). This receptor was taken from a man aged 50-59 years with glioma. CDR3 DNA: TGCAGCGTCATAACAGGCTCTAATGAGCAGTTCTTC. Amino acids: CSVITGSNEQFF.